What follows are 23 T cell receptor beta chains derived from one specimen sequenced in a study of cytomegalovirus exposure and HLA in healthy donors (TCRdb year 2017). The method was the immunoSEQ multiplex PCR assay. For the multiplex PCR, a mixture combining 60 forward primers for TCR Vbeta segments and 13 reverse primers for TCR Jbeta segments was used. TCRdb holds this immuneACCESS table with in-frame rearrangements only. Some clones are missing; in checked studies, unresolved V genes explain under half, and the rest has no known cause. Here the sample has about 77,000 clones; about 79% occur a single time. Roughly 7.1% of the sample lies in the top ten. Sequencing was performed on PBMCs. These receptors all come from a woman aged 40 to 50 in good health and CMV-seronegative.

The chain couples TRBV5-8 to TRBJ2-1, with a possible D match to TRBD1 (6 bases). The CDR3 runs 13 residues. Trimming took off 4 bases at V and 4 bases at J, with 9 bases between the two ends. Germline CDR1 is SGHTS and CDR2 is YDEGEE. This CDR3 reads CASSLDSYNEQFF. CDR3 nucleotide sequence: TGTGCCAGCAGCCTGGACAGTTACAATGAGCAGTTCTTC.

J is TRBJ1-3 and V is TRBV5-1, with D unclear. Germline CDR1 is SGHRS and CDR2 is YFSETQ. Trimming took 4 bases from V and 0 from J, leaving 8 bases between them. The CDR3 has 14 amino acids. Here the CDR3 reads CASSPRYSGNTIYF. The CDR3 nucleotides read TGCGCCAGCAGCCCCCGGTACTCTGGAAACACCATATATTTT.

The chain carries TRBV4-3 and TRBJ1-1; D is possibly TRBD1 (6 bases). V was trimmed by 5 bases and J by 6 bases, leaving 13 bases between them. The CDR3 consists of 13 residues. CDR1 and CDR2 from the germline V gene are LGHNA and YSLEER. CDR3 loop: CASSSNRVSEAFF. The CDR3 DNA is TGCGCCAGCAGCTCAAACAGGGTTTCTGAAGCTTTCTTT.

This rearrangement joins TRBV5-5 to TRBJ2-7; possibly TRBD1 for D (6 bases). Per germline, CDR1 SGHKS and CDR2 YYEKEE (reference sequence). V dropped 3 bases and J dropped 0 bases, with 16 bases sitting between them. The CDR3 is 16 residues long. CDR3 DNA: TGTGCCAGCAGCTCCCCCAAAGACAGGCGCTCCTACGAGCAGTACTTC. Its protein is CASSSPKDRRSYEQYF.

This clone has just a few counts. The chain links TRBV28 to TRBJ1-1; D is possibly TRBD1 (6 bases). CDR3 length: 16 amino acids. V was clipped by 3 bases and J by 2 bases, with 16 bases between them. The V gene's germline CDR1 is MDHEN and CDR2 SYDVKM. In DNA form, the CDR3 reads TGTGCCAGCAGTTTCCTTTTAGGGGGAGATAACACTGAAGCTTTCTTT. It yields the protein CASSFLLGGDNTEAFF.

CDR3 nucleotide sequence: TGTGCCAGCACCCGGACAGTTTCTGGAAACACCATATATTTT. It encodes CASTRTVSGNTIYF. This chain connects TRBV2 to TRBJ1-3; the D gene is possibly TRBD1 (6 bases). Trimming removed 7 bases at V and 1 base at J, with 11 bases between. This CDR3 has 14 amino acids. Germline V gene data show CDR1 as SNHLY and CDR2 as FYNNEI.

CDR3 in DNA: TGTGCCAGCTCACCACGGTCCGAGTCGTCCTACAATGAGCAGTTCTTC. As protein: CASSPRSESSYNEQFF. V and J are TRBV18 and TRBJ2-1; D gene uncertain. Deletions cut 1 base from V and 1 base from J, with 11 bases between. The CDR3 has 16 amino acids. Germline V gives CDR1 KGHSH, CDR2 LQKENI.

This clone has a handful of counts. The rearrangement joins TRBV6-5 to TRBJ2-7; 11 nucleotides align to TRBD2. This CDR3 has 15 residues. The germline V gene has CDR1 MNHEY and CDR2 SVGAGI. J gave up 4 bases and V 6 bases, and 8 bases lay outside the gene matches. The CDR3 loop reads CASRVTSGVRYEQYF. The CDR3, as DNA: TGTGCCAGCAGGGTGACTAGCGGGGTTCGGTACGAGCAGTACTTC.

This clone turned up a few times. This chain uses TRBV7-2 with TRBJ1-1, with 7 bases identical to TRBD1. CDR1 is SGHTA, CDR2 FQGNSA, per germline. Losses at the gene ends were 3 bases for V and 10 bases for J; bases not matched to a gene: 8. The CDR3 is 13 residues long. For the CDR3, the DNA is TGTGCCAGCAGCTTCAGACGACAGGGTGTAGCTTTCTTT. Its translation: CASSFRRQGVAFF.

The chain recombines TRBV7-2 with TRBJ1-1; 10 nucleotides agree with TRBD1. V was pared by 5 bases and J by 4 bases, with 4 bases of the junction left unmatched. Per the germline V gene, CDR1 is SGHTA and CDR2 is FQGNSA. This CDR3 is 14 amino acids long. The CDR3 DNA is TGTGCCAGCAGCGTGGGACAGGGGTCCACTGAAGCTTTCTTT. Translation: CASSVGQGSTEAFF.

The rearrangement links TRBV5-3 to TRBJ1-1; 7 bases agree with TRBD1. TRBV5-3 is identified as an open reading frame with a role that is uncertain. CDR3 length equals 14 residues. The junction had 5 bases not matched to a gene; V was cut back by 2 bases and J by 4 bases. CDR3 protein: CARSFNRGSTEAFF. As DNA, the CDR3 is TGTGCCAGAAGCTTTAACAGGGGAAGCACTGAAGCTTTCTTT.

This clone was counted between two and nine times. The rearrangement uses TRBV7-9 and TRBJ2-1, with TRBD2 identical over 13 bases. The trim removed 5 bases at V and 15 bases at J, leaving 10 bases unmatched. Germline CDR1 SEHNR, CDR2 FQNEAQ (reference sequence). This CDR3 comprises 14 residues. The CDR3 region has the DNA TGTGCCAGCAGCCTCCTACTAGCGGGAGGGTTGCCGTTCTTC. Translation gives CASSLLLAGGLPFF. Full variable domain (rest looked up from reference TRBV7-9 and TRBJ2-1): DTGVSQNPRHKITKRGQNVTFRCDPISEHNRLYWYRQTLGQGPEFLTYFQNEAQLEKSRLLSDRFSAERPKGSFSTLEIQRTEQGDSAMYLCASSLLLAGGLPFFGPGTRLTVL.

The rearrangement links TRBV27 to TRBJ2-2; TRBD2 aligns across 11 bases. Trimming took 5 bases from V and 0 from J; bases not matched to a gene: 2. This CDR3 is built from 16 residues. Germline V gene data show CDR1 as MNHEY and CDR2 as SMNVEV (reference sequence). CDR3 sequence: CASSPGLAANTGELFF. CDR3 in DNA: TGTGCCAGCAGTCCGGGACTAGCGGCGAACACCGGGGAGCTGTTTTTT.

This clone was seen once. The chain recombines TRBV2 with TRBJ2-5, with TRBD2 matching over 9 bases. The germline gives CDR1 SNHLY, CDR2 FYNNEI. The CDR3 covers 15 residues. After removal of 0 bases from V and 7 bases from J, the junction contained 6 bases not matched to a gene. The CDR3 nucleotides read TGTGCCAGCAGTGAAGCTAGCGGGAGAAAGGGGACCCAGTACTTC. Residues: CASSEASGRKGTQYF.

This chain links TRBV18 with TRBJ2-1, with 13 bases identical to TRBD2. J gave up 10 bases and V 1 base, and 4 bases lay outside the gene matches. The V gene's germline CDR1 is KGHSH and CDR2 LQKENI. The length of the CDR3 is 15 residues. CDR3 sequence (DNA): TGTGCCAGCTCACCACGGACTAGCGGGAGCCGGGAGCAGTTCTTC. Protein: CASSPRTSGSREQFF. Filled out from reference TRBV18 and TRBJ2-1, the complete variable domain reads NAGVMQNPRHLVRRRGQEARLRCSPMKGHSHVYWYRQLPEEGLKFMVYLQKENIIDESGMPKERFSAEFPKEGPSILRIQQVVRGDSAAYFCASSPRTSGSREQFFGPGTRLTVL.

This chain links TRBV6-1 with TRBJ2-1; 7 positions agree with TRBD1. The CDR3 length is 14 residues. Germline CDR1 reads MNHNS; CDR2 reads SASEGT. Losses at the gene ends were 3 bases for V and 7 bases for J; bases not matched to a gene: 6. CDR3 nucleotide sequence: TGTGCCAGCAGTGAGAACAGGGGCTTAAATGAGCAGTTCTTC. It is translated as CASSENRGLNEQFF.

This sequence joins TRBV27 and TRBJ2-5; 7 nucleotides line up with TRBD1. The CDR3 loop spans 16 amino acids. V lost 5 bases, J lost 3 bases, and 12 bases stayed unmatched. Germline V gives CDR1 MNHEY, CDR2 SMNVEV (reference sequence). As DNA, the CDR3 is TGTGCCAGCAGTCCCCACGTACAGGGGTTGGAAGAGACCCAGTACTTC. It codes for CASSPHVQGLEETQYF.

CDR3 bases: TGCGCCAGCAGCTTGGCCCCGGGACTAGCGGGGGCCCTCTCCTACGAGCAGTACTTC. Its protein is CASSLAPGLAGALSYEQYF. V and J are TRBV5-1 and TRBJ2-7; 14 nucleotides line up with TRBD2. Germline CDR1 SGHRS, CDR2 YFSETQ. The CDR3 covers 19 residues. With V trimmed by 0 bases and J by 0 bases, 8 bases remained unmatched.

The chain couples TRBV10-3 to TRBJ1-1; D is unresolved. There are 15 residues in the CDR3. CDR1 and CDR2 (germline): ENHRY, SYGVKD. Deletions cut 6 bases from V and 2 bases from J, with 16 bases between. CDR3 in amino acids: CAISREVQPNTEAFF. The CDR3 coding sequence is TGTGCCATCAGCCGTGAGGTCCAGCCCAACACTGAAGCTTTCTTT.

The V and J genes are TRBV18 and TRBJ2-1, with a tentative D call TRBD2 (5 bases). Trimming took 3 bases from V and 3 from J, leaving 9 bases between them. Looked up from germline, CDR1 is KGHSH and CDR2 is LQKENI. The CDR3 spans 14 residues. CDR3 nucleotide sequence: TGTGCCAGCTCACCTCTCCGGGACTACAATGAGCAGTTCTTC. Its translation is CASSPLRDYNEQFF. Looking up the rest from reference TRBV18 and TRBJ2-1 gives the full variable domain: NAGVMQNPRHLVRRRGQEARLRCSPMKGHSHVYWYRQLPEEGLKFMVYLQKENIIDESGMPKERFSAEFPKEGPSILRIQQVVRGDSAAYFCASSPLRDYNEQFFGPGTRLTVL.

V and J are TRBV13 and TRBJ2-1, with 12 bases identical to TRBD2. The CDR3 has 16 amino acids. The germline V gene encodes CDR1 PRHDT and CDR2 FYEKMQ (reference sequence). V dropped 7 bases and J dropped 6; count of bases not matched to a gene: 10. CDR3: CASTPLAGGPINEQFF. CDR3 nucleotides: TGTGCCAGCACCCCGCTAGCGGGAGGGCCCATCAATGAGCAGTTCTTC.

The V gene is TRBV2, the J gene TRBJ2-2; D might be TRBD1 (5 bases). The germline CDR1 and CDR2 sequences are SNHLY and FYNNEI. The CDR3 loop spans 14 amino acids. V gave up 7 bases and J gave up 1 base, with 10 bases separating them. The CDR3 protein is CASIGHLNTGELFF. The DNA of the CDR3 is TGTGCCAGCATTGGACACCTGAACACCGGGGAGCTGTTTTTT.

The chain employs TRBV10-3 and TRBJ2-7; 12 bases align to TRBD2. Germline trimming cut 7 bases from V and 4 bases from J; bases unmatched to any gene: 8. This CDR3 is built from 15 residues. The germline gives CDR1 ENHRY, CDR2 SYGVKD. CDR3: CAITSSGGVGYEQYF. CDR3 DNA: TGTGCCATCACCTCTAGCGGGGGGGTTGGGTACGAGCAGTACTTC.